This is a list of T cell receptor beta chains from one sample in a study of blood T cell repertoires in COVID-19. Measured with immunoSEQ multiplex PCR; TCRdb has only the in-frame clones, and not every one. Of roughly 150,000 clones listed, 84% were seen once; the top ten hold approximately 9.4%. Sequencing used peripheral blood. The receptor source for this set is a woman between 45 and 60 years old with acute or convalescent COVID-19. The conserved cysteine and the conserved F or W are not part of the CDR3 here.

v_call cdr3_length cdr3_aa
TRBV5-4 12 ASSIRQGNYGYT
TRBV4-2 12 ASSQDGTINEQY
TRBV27 12 ASTRFANTGELF
TRBV7-9 11 ASSLSVNSPLH
TRBV29-1 11 SVSPGGGEKLF
TRBV28 12 ASRPGQGNYEQY
TRBV7-2 13 ASSLGSTSVETQY
TRBV6-5 9 ASRTGYEQY
TRBV19 14 ATTTPKGAGNSPLH
TRBV29-1 12 SVVGQDGNQPQH
TRBV18 12 ASSRAGQGNEQY
TRBV9 13 ASSPPGSTNYGYT
TRBV19 11 ASSSYRGDTQY
TRBV9 13 ASSRLASPDNEQF
TRBV4-3 13 ASSQERTSANIQY
TRBV7-3 12 ASSLGRGGDTQY
TRBV5-5 10 ASSHRVAEAF
TRBV4-3 15 ASSQGRSSATNEKLF
TRBV9 11 ASSVDVVNEQF
TRBV10-3 15 AISESGRDGPNYGYT
TRBV6-1 11 ANSELRGYEQF
TRBV10-3 15 AISDARTGHSGNTIY
TRBV7-2 11 ASSSDREAGYT
TRBV20-1 9 SAYMNTEAF
TRBV6-5 14 ASSYSSGLDSLEQY